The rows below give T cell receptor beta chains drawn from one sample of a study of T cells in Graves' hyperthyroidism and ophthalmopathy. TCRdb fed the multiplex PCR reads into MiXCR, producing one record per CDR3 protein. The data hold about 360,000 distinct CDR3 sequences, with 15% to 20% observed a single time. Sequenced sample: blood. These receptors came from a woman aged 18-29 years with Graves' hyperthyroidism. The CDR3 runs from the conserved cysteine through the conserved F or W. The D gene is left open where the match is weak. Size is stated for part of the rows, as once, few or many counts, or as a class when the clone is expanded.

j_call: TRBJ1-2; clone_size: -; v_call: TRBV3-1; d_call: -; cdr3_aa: CASSSNRGIWIF; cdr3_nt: TGTGCCAGCAGCTCCAACCGGGGCATCTGGATCTTC
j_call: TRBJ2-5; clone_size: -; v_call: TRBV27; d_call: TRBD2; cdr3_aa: CASCGGGEKTQYF; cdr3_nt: TGTGCCAGCTGTGGCGGGGGGGAGAAGACCCAGTACTTC
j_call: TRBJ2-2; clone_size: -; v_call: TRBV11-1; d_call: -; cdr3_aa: CASSLSGHYTGELSF; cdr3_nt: TGTGCCAGCAGCTTATCTGGACATTACACCGGGGAGCTGTCTTTT
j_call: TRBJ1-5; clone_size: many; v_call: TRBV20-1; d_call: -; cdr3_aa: CSARQGSQPQHF; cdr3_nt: TGCAGTGCTAGACAGGGCAGTCAGCCCCAGCATTTT
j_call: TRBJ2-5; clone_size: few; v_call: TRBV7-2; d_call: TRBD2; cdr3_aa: CASSRLAPETQYF; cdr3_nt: TGTGCCAGCAGCCGACTAGCGCCAGAGACCCAGTACTTC
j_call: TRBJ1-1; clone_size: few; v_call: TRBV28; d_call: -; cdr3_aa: CATLYTEAFF; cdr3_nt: TGTGCCACCCTATACACTGAAGCTTTCTTT
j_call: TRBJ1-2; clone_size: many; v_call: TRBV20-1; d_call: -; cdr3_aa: CSARDRRSGYTF; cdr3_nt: TGCAGTGCTAGAGATAGAAGGTCTGGCTACACCTTC
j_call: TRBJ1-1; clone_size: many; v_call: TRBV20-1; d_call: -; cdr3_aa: CSARKAFF; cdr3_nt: TGCAGTGCCAGAAAAGCTTTCTTT
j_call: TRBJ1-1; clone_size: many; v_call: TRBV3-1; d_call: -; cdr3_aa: CASSQDADEAFF; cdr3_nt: TGTGCCAGCAGCCAAGATGCAGATGAAGCTTTCTTT
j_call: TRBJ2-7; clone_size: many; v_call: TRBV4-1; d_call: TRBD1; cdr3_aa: CASSQDWDRGPAMNF; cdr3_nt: TGCGCCAGCAGCCAAGATTGGGACAGGGGGCCGGCTATGAACTTC
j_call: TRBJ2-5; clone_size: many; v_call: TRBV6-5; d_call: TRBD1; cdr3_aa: CASSYQDRGDTQYF; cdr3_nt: TGTGCCAGCAGTTACCAGGACAGGGGTGACACCCAGTACTTC
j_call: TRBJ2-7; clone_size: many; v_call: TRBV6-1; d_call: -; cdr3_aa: CASSEALGKSSYEQYF; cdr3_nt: TGTGCCAGCAGTGAAGCCCTCGGGAAAAGCTCCTACGAGCAGTACTTC
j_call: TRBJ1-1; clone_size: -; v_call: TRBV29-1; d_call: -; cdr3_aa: CSVDREGEWAFF; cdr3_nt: TGCAGCGTTGACCGTGAGGGGGAGTGGGCTTTCTTT
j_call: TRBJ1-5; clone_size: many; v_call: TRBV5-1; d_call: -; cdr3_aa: CASSLVPHQPQHF; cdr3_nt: TGCGCCAGCAGCTTGGTCCCCCATCAGCCCCAGCATTTT
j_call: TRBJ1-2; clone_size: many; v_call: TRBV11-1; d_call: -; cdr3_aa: CASSPGTGSYGYTF; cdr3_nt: TGTGCCAGCAGCCCCGGAACAGGGAGCTATGGCTACACCTTC
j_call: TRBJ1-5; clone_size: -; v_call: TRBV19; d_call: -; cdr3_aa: CASSSIEGWDQPQHF; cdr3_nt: TGTGCCAGTAGTTCAATTGAGGGATGGGATCAGCCCCAGCATTTT
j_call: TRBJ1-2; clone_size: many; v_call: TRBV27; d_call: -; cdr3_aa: CASSLAGYRRYYGYTF; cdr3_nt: TGTGCCAGCAGTTTAGCGGGTTACCGGAGATACTATGGCTACACCTTC
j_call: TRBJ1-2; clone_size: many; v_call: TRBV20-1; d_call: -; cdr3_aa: CSARRESGLGTPGYTF; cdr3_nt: TGCAGTGCTCGAAGAGAGTCGGGTTTAGGGACACCTGGCTACACCTTC
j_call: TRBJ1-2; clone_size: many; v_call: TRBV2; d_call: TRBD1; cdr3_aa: CASSSTGTDGYTF; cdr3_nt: TGTGCCAGCAGTTCGACAGGGACCGATGGCTACACCTTC
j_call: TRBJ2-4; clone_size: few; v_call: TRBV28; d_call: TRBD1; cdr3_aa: CASSGTGQGSGIQYF; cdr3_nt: TGTGCCAGCAGTGGAACGGGACAGGGGAGTGGCATTCAGTACTTC
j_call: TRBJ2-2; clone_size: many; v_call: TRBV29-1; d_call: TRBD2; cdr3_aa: CSVRGLAGANTGELFF; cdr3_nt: TGCAGCGTGCGGGGACTAGCGGGGGCCAACACCGGGGAGCTGTTTTTT
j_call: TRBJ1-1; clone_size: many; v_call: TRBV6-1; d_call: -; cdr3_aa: CASRHREIPDTEAFF; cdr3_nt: TGTGCCAGCAGACACAGGGAAATACCGGACACTGAAGCTTTCTTT
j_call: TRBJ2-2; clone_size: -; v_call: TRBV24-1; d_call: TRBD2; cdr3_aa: CATSDRLAANTGELFF; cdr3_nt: TGTGCCACCAGTGACCGACTAGCGGCGAACACCGGGGAGCTGTTTTTT
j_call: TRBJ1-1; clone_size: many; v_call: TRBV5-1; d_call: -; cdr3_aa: CASSADHRVNTEAFF; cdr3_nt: TGCGCCAGCTCCGCCGATCACAGGGTGAACACTGAAGCTTTCTTT
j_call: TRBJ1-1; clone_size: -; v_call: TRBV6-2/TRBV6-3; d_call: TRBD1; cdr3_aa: CASSYGQGYNTEAFF; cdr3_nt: TGTGCCAGCAGTTACGGACAGGGGTACAACACTGAAGCTTTCTTT
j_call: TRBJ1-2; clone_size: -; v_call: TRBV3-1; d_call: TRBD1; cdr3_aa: CASSQEGQGWRVYYGYTF; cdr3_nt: TGTGCCAGCAGCCAAGAAGGACAGGGGTGGCGAGTGTACTATGGCTACACCTTC
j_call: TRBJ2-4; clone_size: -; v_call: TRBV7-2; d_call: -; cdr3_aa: CASSQAIAKNIKYF; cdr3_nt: TGTGCCAGCAGCCAAGCAATAGCCAAAAACATTAAGTACTTC
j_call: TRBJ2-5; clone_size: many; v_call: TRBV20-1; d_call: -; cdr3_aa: CSAPQTGRGETQYF; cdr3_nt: TGCAGTGCTCCCCAGACAGGACGGGGCGAGACCCAGTACTTC
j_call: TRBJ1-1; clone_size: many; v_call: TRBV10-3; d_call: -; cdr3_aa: CAISESNAHVNTEAFF; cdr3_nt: TGTGCCATCAGTGAGTCGAATGCACATGTGAACACTGAAGCTTTCTTT
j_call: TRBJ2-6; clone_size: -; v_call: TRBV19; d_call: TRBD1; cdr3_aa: CASSFTGVTSGANVLTF; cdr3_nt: TGTGCCAGTAGTTTTACAGGGGTCACCTCTGGGGCCAACGTCCTGACTTTC
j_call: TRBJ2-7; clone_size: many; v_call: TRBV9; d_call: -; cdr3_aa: CASSVEGGGASEQYF; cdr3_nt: TGTGCCAGCAGCGTAGAAGGAGGGGGCGCGTCCGAGCAGTACTTC
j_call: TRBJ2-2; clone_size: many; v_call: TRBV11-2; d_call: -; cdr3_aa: CASRPTRGRELFF; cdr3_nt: TGTGCCAGCAGGCCGACGAGGGGCAGGGAGCTGTTTTTT
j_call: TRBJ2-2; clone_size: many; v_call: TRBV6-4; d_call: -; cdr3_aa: CASSEEASTLGELFF; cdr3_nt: TGTGCCAGCAGTGAAGAGGCCTCCACCTTGGGGGAGCTGTTTTTT
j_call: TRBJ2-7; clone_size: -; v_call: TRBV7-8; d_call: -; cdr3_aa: CASSSQRVPYEQYF; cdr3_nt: TGTGCCAGCAGCTCCCAACGCGTTCCCTACGAGCAGTACTTC
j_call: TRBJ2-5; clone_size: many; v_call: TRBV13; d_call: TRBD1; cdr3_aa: CASSLIPGGSGTQYF; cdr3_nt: TGTGCCAGCAGCTTAATTCCAGGGGGCTCGGGGACCCAGTACTTC
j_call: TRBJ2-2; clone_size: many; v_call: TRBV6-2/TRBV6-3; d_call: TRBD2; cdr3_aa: CATLGLAGSGELFF; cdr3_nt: TGTGCCACCCTTGGGCTAGCGGGGTCCGGGGAGCTGTTTTTT
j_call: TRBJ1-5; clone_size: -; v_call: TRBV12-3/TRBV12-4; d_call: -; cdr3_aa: CASSLLGARNQPQHF; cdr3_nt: TGTGCCAGCAGTTTGTTGGGGGCTAGGAATCAGCCCCAGCATTTT
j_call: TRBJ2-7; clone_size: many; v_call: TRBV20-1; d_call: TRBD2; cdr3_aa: CSAYPGRVGAPNSYEQYF; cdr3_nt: TGCAGTGCTTACCCCGGGAGGGTGGGGGCTCCGAACTCCTACGAGCAGTACTTC
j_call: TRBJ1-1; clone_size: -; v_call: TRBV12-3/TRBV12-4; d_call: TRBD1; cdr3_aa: CASSLAGTGSTEAFF; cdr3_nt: TGTGCCAGCAGTTTAGCCGGGACAGGGAGCACTGAAGCTTTCTTT
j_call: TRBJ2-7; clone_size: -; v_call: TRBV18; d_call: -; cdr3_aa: CASSPPRSGGAKLGQQYF; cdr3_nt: TGTGCCAGCTCACCCCCGAGGAGTGGAGGGGCGAAGTTGGGGCAGCAGTACTTC
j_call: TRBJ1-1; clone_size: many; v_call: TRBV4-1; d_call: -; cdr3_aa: CASSLMGLPNTEAFF; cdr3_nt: TGCGCCAGCAGCCTAATGGGACTTCCGAACACTGAAGCTTTCTTT
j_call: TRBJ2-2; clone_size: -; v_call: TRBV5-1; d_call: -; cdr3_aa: CASSLAGAGSTTGELFF; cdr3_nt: TGCGCCAGCAGCTTGGCCGGGGCGGGGTCTACCACCGGGGAGCTGTTTTTT
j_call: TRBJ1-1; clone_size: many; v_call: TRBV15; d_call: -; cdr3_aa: CATSREEDTEAFF; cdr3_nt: TGTGCCACCAGCAGAGAGGAGGACACTGAAGCTTTCTTT